Below, one T cell receptor (beta chain) is given with its context. The antigen is unknown. The read ends 3 residues before the CDR3 terminus; that terminus is restored from the germline J gene. This specimen comes from a study of T cell clonality in common variable immunodeficiency. Both groups were predominantly of Caucasian heritage. TCRdb's table, derived via immunoSEQ multiplex PCR, lists solely in-frame clones and lacks some. The data list approximately 64,000 clones, none observed once; about 1.7% falls to the top ten. The ends lost 0 bases at V and 3 bases at J; junction bases unmatched: 5. CDR1 is SNHLY and CDR2 is FYNNEI in the germline V gene. This CDR3 is 16 amino acids long. Points from the study as a whole: In common variable immunodeficiency, TCR beta chains reportedly carried fewer deletions and N-nucleotide insertions.

The clonotype was recovered from a person aged 18 to 75 in good health. V gene TRBV2 combines with J gene TRBJ2-5; 9 nucleotides line up with TRBD2. Sequenced sample: peripheral blood mononuclear cells. Here the CDR3 reads CASSEAGASGEETQYF. The CDR3 DNA, read in part, is TGTGCCAGCAGTGAAGCGGGGGCTAGCGGGGAAGAGACC.